These 32 T cell receptor beta chains share one sample of origin, sequenced in a study of shared clonotypes between healthy human individuals. Naive-designated CD8 cells lacked CD45RO, were positively enriched for CCR7, and omitted terminally differentiated effector memory CD45RA+ cells. Some clones are missing from TCRdb's copy, which holds only in-frame ones; the method was immunoSEQ multiplex PCR. The table records around 650,000 clones, approximately 96% of them present only once. The sample consisted of naive CD8+ T cells sorted from blood. The receptors here all came from a woman aged 30 to 39 in good health.

This clone was counted only a few times. The V gene is TRBV27, the J gene TRBJ2-7, with TRBD2 identical over 11 bases. Per germline, CDR1 MNHEY and CDR2 SMNVEV (reference sequence). The CDR3 runs to 14 residues. Trimming removed 3 bases from V and 4 bases from J; junction bases left unmatched: 2. For the CDR3, the DNA is TGTGCCAGCAGTTTTAGCGGGAGGGCGTACGAGCAGTACTTC. Its translation: CASSFSGRAYEQYF.

This rearrangement joins TRBV23-1 to TRBJ1-4, with D perhaps TRBD1 (6 bases). TRBV23-1 is an open reading frame whose function is uncertain. Trimming took 6 bases from V and 8 from J, leaving 13 bases between them. The CDR3 covers 13 residues. DNA for the CDR3: TGCGCCAGCAGGGCAGGGGTTGGGGAAAAACTGTTTTTT. Translating it yields CASRAGVGEKLFF.

This chain links TRBV14 with TRBJ2-7; 7 nucleotides line up with TRBD1. CDR1 is SGHDN and CDR2 is FVKESK in the germline V gene. Germline trimming cut 4 bases from V and 4 bases from J; bases unmatched to any gene: 7. The CDR3 consists of 14 residues. This CDR3 reads CASSRDREKYEQYF. CDR3 DNA: TGTGCCAGCAGCCGAGACAGGGAAAAATACGAGCAGTACTTC. The full variable domain, rest sourced from reference TRBV14 and TRBJ2-7, is EAGVTQFPSHSVIEKGQTVTLRCDPISGHDNLYWYRRVMGKEIKFLLHFVKESKQDESGMPNNRFLAERTGGTYSTLKVQPAELEDSGVYFCASSRDREKYEQYFGPGTRLTVT.

This clone appeared once. V usage is TRBV6-5 and J usage is TRBJ2-2; D possibly corresponds to TRBD1 (6 bases). Germline V gene data show CDR1 as MNHEY and CDR2 as SVGAGI. V was shortened by 10 bases and J by 2 bases, with 14 bases between the two germline ends. The CDR3 contains 14 residues. Here the CDR3 reads CATTDSFNTGELFF. CDR3 coding DNA: TGTGCCACCACGGACAGCTTTAACACCGGGGAGCTGTTTTTT.

V usage is TRBV5-4 and J usage is TRBJ2-5; D uncertain. V shed 3 bases and J shed 1 base, with 7 bases lying between them. This CDR3 has 13 residues. Germline lookup yields CDR1 SGHNT and CDR2 YYREEE (reference sequence). In DNA, the CDR3 is TGTGCCAGCAGCTGGGTCCCCCAAGAGACCCAGTACTTC. The encoded protein is CASSWVPQETQYF.

The V call is TRBV6-5, the J call TRBJ1-5; D is perhaps TRBD1 (6 bases). The CDR3 length is 15 residues. Germline V CDR1 and CDR2: MNHEY, SVGAGI. The germline V and J ends were trimmed by 4 bases and 2 bases, with 12 bases remaining between them. CDR3 in amino acids: CASSSFPGGNQPQHF. CDR3 in DNA: TGTGCCAGCAGTTCGTTTCCAGGGGGCAATCAGCCCCAGCATTTT.

V and J are TRBV5-5 and TRBJ2-7; D is perhaps TRBD1 (5 bases). V lost 4 bases to trimming and J lost 6 bases, with 11 bases between them. CDR1 and CDR2 (germline): SGHKS, YYEKEE (reference sequence). The CDR3 consists of 12 residues. DNA for the CDR3: TGTGCCAGCAGCATTAGGGGTCTCGAGCAGTACTTC. Its protein product is CASSIRGLEQYF. Using reference TRBV5-5 and TRBJ2-7 for the parts outside the CDR3, the full variable domain is DAGVTQSPTHLIKTRGQQVTLRCSPISGHKSVSWYQQVLGQGPQFIFQYYEKEERGRGNFPDRFSARQFPNYSSELNVNALLLGDSALYLCASSIRGLEQYFGPGTRLTVT.

This clone was counted only a few times. The V call is TRBV6-5, the J call TRBJ2-1; 8 bases align to TRBD1. This CDR3 spans 14 amino acids. V shed 7 bases, J shed 5 bases, and the junction held 7 bases outside the gene matches. Per germline, CDR1 MNHEY and CDR2 SVGAGI. CDR3 in DNA: TGTGCCAGCAATGGACAGGGTTCGAACAATGAGCAGTTCTTC. Amino acids: CASNGQGSNNEQFF.

This rearrangement joins TRBV7-2 to TRBJ1-4, with 12 positions matching TRBD1. The V gene end was trimmed by 3 bases and the J gene end by 4 bases; junction bases not matched to a gene: 9. CDR1 is SGHTA, CDR2 FQGNSA, per germline. This CDR3 is 18 amino acids long. CDR3 sequence reads: CASSFRPGQGAGNEKLFF. The CDR3 bases are TGTGCCAGCAGCTTCCGACCGGGACAGGGGGCTGGTAATGAAAAACTGTTTTTT.

The CDR3 protein is CASSPDSFGFGYTF. For the CDR3, the DNA is TGTGCCAGCAGTCCCGACAGTTTTGGATTTGGCTACACCTTC. This chain uses TRBV6-5 with TRBJ1-2, with D possibly matching TRBD1 (5 bases). V dropped 5 bases and J dropped 7 bases, with 17 bases sitting between them. Germline CDR1 MNHEY, CDR2 SVGAGI. The CDR3 has 14 residues.

The DNA for the CDR3 is TGTGCCAGCAGTTTACAGGGTCCAGATACGCAGTATTTT. Residues: CASSLQGPDTQYF. This chain joins TRBV28 and TRBJ2-3; the D gene is possibly TRBD1 (5 bases). Trimming removed 2 bases at V and 4 bases at J, with 7 bases between. Germline CDR1 reads MDHEN; CDR2 reads SYDVKM. CDR3 length: 13 residues.

The V gene is TRBV5-4, the J gene TRBJ1-2; possible D gene TRBD1, 5 bases. CDR1 and CDR2 (germline): SGHNT, YYREEE (reference sequence). Deletions cut 3 bases from V and 4 bases from J, with 10 bases between. The CDR3 consists of 13 residues. The CDR3 sequence is CASSSGHTYGYTF. Here the CDR3 DNA reads TGTGCCAGCAGCTCTGGACACACCTATGGCTACACCTTC.

The genes are TRBV19 and TRBJ1-1; 7 nucleotides align to TRBD1. CDR1 is LNHDA, CDR2 SQIVND, per germline (reference sequence). V shed 3 bases, J shed 1 base, and the junction held 8 bases outside the gene matches. This CDR3 is built from 16 residues. The CDR3 region has the DNA TGTGCCAGTAGTATTGACAGGGAAGGCCGGAACACTGAAGCTTTCTTT. Translating gives CASSIDREGRNTEAFF.

This clone came up once. DNA of the CDR3: TGCGCCAGCAGCCCGGGGGCGAATCAGCCCCAGCATTTT. It encodes CASSPGANQPQHF. This chain connects TRBV4-1 to TRBJ1-5, with a tentative D call TRBD1 (6 bases). CDR3 size: 13 residues. V lost 4 bases to trimming and J lost 4 bases, with 8 bases between them. Germline V lookup: CDR1 MGHRA, CDR2 YSYEKL.

The CDR3 bases are TGTGCCAGCAGCTTAACTTTACAGGGCTCAAAACTGTTTTTT. Protein sequence: CASSLTLQGSKLFF. The chain recombines TRBV13 with TRBJ1-4; the D gene is possibly TRBD1 (6 bases). V was clipped by 2 bases and J by 10 bases, with 14 bases between them. The CDR3 length is 14 residues. Germline V CDR1 and CDR2: PRHDT, FYEKMQ (reference sequence).

With respect to this clone: Distinct nucleotide sequences in the sample also encode this CDR3. CDR3 DNA sequence: TGTGCCAGCAGTTTACTACTAGCGGGAGGTTCAGATACGCAGTATTTT. This gives the protein CASSLLLAGGSDTQYF. This chain uses TRBV27 with TRBJ2-3; 12 bases match TRBD2. Germline CDR1 reads MNHEY; CDR2 reads SMNVEV (reference sequence). V gave up 2 bases and J gave up 4 bases; unmatched junction bases: 4. This CDR3 has 16 amino acids.

The chain has TRBV28 and TRBJ2-7; TRBD1 matches 9 bases. The trim removed 4 bases at V and 2 bases at J, leaving 9 bases unmatched. The CDR3 length is 16 residues. Germline CDR1 reads MDHEN; CDR2 reads SYDVKM. CDR3 DNA: TGTGCCAGCAGTTCACTTAGGGACAGGGCAGCCTACGAGCAGTACTTC. Translating it yields CASSSLRDRAAYEQYF.

The J gene is TRBJ2-1, the V gene TRBV25-1; D remains unclear. This CDR3 comprises 18 residues. The V end was cut by 3 bases, the J end by 5 bases, with 23 bases between. The germline V gene encodes CDR1 MGHDK and CDR2 SYGVNS. The CDR3 loop reads CASSDGSRLYQWDNEQFF. DNA of the CDR3: TGTGCCAGCAGTGATGGCTCTAGGCTTTATCAATGGGACAATGAGCAGTTCTTC.

CDR3 amino acids: CASSLTTDRGNEKLFF. CDR3 nucleotide sequence: TGTGCCAGCAGCTTGACGACGGACAGGGGTAATGAAAAACTGTTTTTT. V usage is TRBV5-4 and J usage is TRBJ1-4, with TRBD1 identical over 9 bases. The CDR3 is 16 residues long. With 1 base clipped from V and 4 bases from J, the junction kept 5 bases outside the gene matches. Germline V gene sequence: CDR1 SGHNT, CDR2 YYREEE (reference sequence).

The rearrangement links TRBV28 to TRBJ2-2, with TRBD2 matching 9 bases. The ends lost 3 bases at V and 2 bases at J; junction bases unmatched: 4. CDR3 length equals 16 residues. CDR1 MDHEN and CDR2 SYDVKM come from the germline V gene. CDR3: CASSFLAGSNTGELFF. Here the CDR3 DNA reads TGTGCCAGCAGTTTTCTAGCGGGATCTAACACCGGGGAGCTGTTTTTT.

V is TRBV4-2 and J is TRBJ2-1, with 15 bases that match TRBD2. From germline, CDR1 is LGHNA and CDR2 YNFKEQ. CDR3 size: 22 residues. V was clipped by 0 bases and J by 7 bases; unmatched bases: 19. CDR3 sequence reads: CASSQDKRPRTSGRAGVNEQFF. The CDR3 coding sequence is TGTGCCAGCAGCCAAGACAAGAGGCCCAGGACTAGCGGGAGGGCCGGCGTAAATGAGCAGTTCTTC.

The chain has TRBV2 and TRBJ2-1; 7 bases line up with TRBD1. Germline CDR1 and CDR2: SNHLY and FYNNEI. Germline trimming cut 3 bases from V and 4 bases from J; bases unmatched to any gene: 3. CDR3 size: 14 residues. CDR3 protein: CASSDWDSYNEQFF. CDR3 nucleotides: TGTGCCAGCAGTGACTGGGACAGTTACAATGAGCAGTTCTTC.

CDR3 residues: CATAETGKFTDTQYF. The CDR3 DNA reads as TGTGCCACCGCCGAGACAGGGAAGTTCACAGATACGCAGTATTTT. This sequence joins TRBV7-6 and TRBJ2-3; 7 positions agree with TRBD1. CDR1 and CDR2 from the germline V gene are SGHVS and FNYEAQ. Germline trimming cut 10 bases from V and 2 bases from J; bases unmatched to any gene: 12. The CDR3 contains 15 residues.

DNA for the CDR3: TGTGCCAGCAGTTTCCAACCTAGCGGTCTATCGTACGAGCAGTACTTC. It codes for CASSFQPSGLSYEQYF. V usage is TRBV27 and J usage is TRBJ2-5, with 7 nucleotides matching TRBD2. The DNA matches TRBJ2-7 better at its end, which makes the J call doubtful. The CDR3 is made up of 16 amino acids. Germline V lookup: CDR1 MNHEY, CDR2 SMNVEV (reference sequence).

The rearrangement links TRBV27 to TRBJ2-3; the match to TRBD2 covers 13 bases. V dropped 5 bases and J dropped 1; count of bases not matched to a gene: 15. CDR3 length equals 20 residues. Per germline, CDR1 MNHEY and CDR2 SMNVEV (reference sequence). CDR3 sequence (DNA): TGTGCCAGCAGTCCCTCCCGGACTAGCGGGAGACGGGGAGGCACAGATACGCAGTATTTT. It encodes CASSPSRTSGRRGGTDTQYF.

This clone was seen only once. The CDR3 bases are TGTGCCAGCAGTCTAAGGACAGTCTCTGGGGCCAACGTCCTGACTTTC. This encodes CASSLRTVSGANVLTF. The chain is built from TRBV28 and TRBJ2-6, with a possible D match to TRBD1 (6 bases). Germline V gene data show CDR1 as MDHEN and CDR2 as SYDVKM. This CDR3 contains 16 residues. V was pared by 5 bases and J by 0 bases, with 11 bases between.

The V gene is TRBV27, the J gene TRBJ2-7; 9 bases are shared with TRBD1. V was clipped by 5 bases and J by 6 bases; unmatched bases: 5. The CDR3 has 13 amino acids. Germline assignment: CDR1 MNHEY and CDR2 SMNVEV (reference sequence). CDR3 DNA: TGTGCCAGCAGTCAAGGGACAGGGACCGAGCAGTACTTC. Translating gives CASSQGTGTEQYF.

J is TRBJ2-4 and V is TRBV5-1, with a weak D call TRBD2 (5 bases). The CDR3 consists of 14 residues. V shed 0 bases and J shed 5 bases, with 9 bases lying between them. The germline CDR1 and CDR2 sequences are SGHRS and YFSETQ. The CDR3 loop reads CASSLASGENIQYF. The CDR3 DNA is TGCGCCAGCAGCTTGGCGAGCGGAGAAAACATTCAGTACTTC.

The chain combines TRBV5-6 with TRBJ2-3, with 10 bases lining up with TRBD2. The CDR3 consists of 15 residues. Losses at the gene ends were 4 bases for V and 2 bases for J; bases not matched to a gene: 4. The germline CDR1 and CDR2 sequences are SGHDT and YYEEEE. The CDR3 loop is CASSALAGVTDTQYF. The CDR3 bases are TGTGCCAGCAGCGCCCTAGCGGGGGTCACAGATACGCAGTATTTT.

The chain couples TRBV27 to TRBJ2-3, with D unclear. The germline V and J ends were trimmed by 3 bases and 1 base, with 14 bases remaining between them. The CDR3 is made up of 16 amino acids. The germline V gene has CDR1 MNHEY and CDR2 SMNVEV (reference sequence). The CDR3 DNA reads TGTGCCAGCAGTTTCGGTAGTAGACCCCGCACAGATACGCAGTATTTT. Protein sequence: CASSFGSRPRTDTQYF.

CDR3 DNA sequence: TGTGCCAGCAGTTTGTGGGGAGCAGATACGCAGTATTTT. Protein product: CASSLWGADTQYF. The chain has TRBV27 and TRBJ2-3; D perhaps matches TRBD2 (5 bases). V dropped 3 bases and J dropped 4 bases, with 8 bases sitting between them. CDR3 length equals 13 residues. CDR1 is MNHEY and CDR2 is SMNVEV in the germline V gene (reference sequence).

The chain recombines TRBV27 with TRBJ2-7; 8 positions match TRBD2. J gave up 3 bases and V 4 bases, and 14 bases lay outside the gene matches. The CDR3 has 17 residues. Germline assignment: CDR1 MNHEY and CDR2 SMNVEV (reference sequence). The CDR3 here is CASSYGGGTIRFYEQYF. The DNA for the CDR3 is TGTGCCAGCAGTTACGGGGGGGGGACTATCCGTTTCTACGAGCAGTACTTC.